This T cell receptor (beta chain) is from a study of graft-versus-host responses after intestinal transplantation. Study-wide context: Anti-thymocyte globulin served as induction for all recipients, who then took tacrolimus and steroids for approximately 3 years.

Repertoires were generated with immunoSEQ multiplex PCR, while TCRdb's copy carries only in-frame clones and drops some. The profile shows more than 65,000 clones, about nine tenths of them singletons. From germline, CDR1 is SEHNR and CDR2 FQNEAQ (reference sequence). V shed 5 bases, J shed 0 bases, and the junction held 8 bases outside the gene matches. The length of the CDR3 is 16 residues. This clone showed up just once. Antigen specificity is unknown. The chain links TRBV7-9 to TRBJ1-1; 8 bases match TRBD1. The source of this sequence is a human donor who received an intestinal transplant. The sequences come from unstimulated CD8+ T cells sorted from spleen or lymph node cells, collected before intestinal transplant. In nucleotides, the CDR3 is TGTGCCAGCAGCGCAGGGGGCGAAATAGTGAACACTGAAGCTTTCTTT. Its protein is CASSAGGEIVNTEAFF.